A single sample is the source of the 18 T cell receptor beta chains below, sequenced in a study of T cells in women clearing cervical HPV infection. Generated by immunoSEQ multiplex PCR, the TCRdb table keeps only in-frame clones and is missing some. The listing contains 40,000 or so clones. The sample comprised blood buffy coat. The receptors originated from a woman between 18 and 70 years old with a cervical HPV16 infection that either progressed to CIN3+ or cleared (not recorded which).

As regards this clone: The read terminates 3 residues before the CDR3 end, so the remaining end is supplied by the germline J gene. The chain has TRBV7-9 and TRBJ1-2, with D possibly being TRBD1 (6 bases). V shed 6 bases and J shed 1 base, with 9 bases lying between them. This CDR3 has 13 amino acids. Looked up from germline, CDR1 is SEHNR and CDR2 is FQNEAQ (reference sequence). CDR3 DNA, as far as it was read: TGTGCCAGCAGTTCACAGGGTAACTATGGC. It specifies CASSSQGNYG. The whole CDR3 protein reads CASSSQGNYGYTF.

Concerning this clone itself: The CDR3 goes on 3 residues after the read ends, and that part is filled in from the germline J gene. J is TRBJ2-5 and V is TRBV5-4; TRBD2 matches 15 bases. The CDR3 sequence is 16 residues long. After removal of 2 bases from V and 5 bases from J, the junction contained 4 bases not matched to a gene. Germline CDR1 is SGHNT and CDR2 is YYREEE (reference sequence). Incomplete CDR3 DNA: TGTGCCAGCAGCTTTGGACTAGCGGGAGGGGAGGAGACC. This codes for CASSFGLAGGEET. The entire CDR3 protein is CASSFGLAGGEETQYF.

Remarks on this clone: The sequence runs out 3 residues before the end of the CDR3; the remainder is reconstructed from the germline J gene. The V and J genes are TRBV11-2 and TRBJ2-7; D perhaps matches TRBD1 (6 bases). The V gene's germline CDR1 is SGHAT and CDR2 FQNNGV. This CDR3 comprises 15 residues. The V gene lost 0 bases and the J gene lost 6 bases, with 15 bases spanning the gap. CDR3: CASSLDPAGAGEQYF. The part of the CDR3 DNA that was read is TGTGCCAGCAGCTTAGATCCGGCAGGGGCGGGCGAG.

Notes on this clone: The read comes to an end 3 residues before the CDR3 does, leaving the germline J gene to fill in the end. V gene TRBV20-1 combines with J gene TRBJ2-3, with TRBD2 identical over 11 bases. With 1 base clipped from V and 0 bases from J, the junction kept 9 bases outside the gene matches. The CDR3 has 18 residues. Per the germline V gene, CDR1 is DFQATT and CDR2 is SNEGSKA (reference sequence). The sequenced CDR3 bases are TGCAGTGCTAGAGGATTTTTTCTAGCGGGGGGAAGCACAGATACG. Amino acid sequence: CSARGFFLAGGSTDT. The entire CDR3 protein is CSARGFFLAGGSTDTQYF.

Comments on this clone: The read gets to within 3 residues of the CDR3 end, and the germline J gene fills in the rest. The chain recombines TRBV7-3 with TRBJ2-1; 7 nucleotides align to TRBD1. Germline V gene sequence: CDR1 SGHTA, CDR2 FQGTGA. The CDR3 loop spans 13 amino acids. Trimming took 5 bases from V and 4 from J; bases not matched to a gene: 2. This CDR3 is CASSEGQYNEQFF. Partial CDR3 DNA: TGTGCCAGCAGCGAGGGACAGTACAATGAG.

Incomplete CDR3 DNA: TGTGCCAGCAGTTACCCGACCAGGGGGCTTAACACTGAA. Amino acid sequence: CASSYPTRGLNTE. The full CDR3 protein reads CASSYPTRGLNTEAFF. J is TRBJ1-1 and V is TRBV6-2 or TRBV6-3; 8 bases align to TRBD1. The CDR3 end lies 3 residues beyond the end of the read and is filled in from the germline J gene. The CDR3 extends over 16 amino acids. V gave up 2 bases and J gave up 2 bases; unmatched junction bases: 7. Germline V lookup: CDR1 MNHEY, CDR2 SVGEGT.

Comments on this clone: The read ends 3 residues early relative to the CDR3; the germline J gene fills the gap. The rearrangement joins TRBV20-1 to TRBJ1-1; 9 bases line up with TRBD1. Germline assignment: CDR1 DFQATT and CDR2 SNEGSKA (reference sequence). V lost 6 bases, J lost 5 bases, and 10 bases stayed unmatched. This CDR3 has 14 amino acids. CDR3 bases read: TGCAGTGCCCCGACGACAGGGGGGGTTACTGAA. Protein product: CSAPTTGGVTE. The full CDR3 sequence reads CSAPTTGGVTEAFF.

A note on this clone: The CDR3 end is not reached by the read, which stops 3 residues before it; the germline J gene fills it in. The J gene is TRBJ1-2, the V gene TRBV7-9; weak D call: TRBD1 (6 bases). The CDR3 covers 14 residues. Looked up from germline, CDR1 is SEHNR and CDR2 is FQNEAQ (reference sequence). CDR3 DNA (partial): TGTGCCAGCAGCTTGTCAGGACAGTCCTACGAC. Translated, it gives CASSLSGQSYD. The CDR3, in full, reads CASSLSGQSYDYTF.

Concerning this clone itself: The read falls 3 residues short of the CDR3 end, and the missing part is taken from the germline J gene. The chain has TRBV28 and TRBJ2-7, with D hard to call. CDR3 length: 14 residues. Deletions cut 6 bases from V and 5 bases from J, with 17 bases between. From germline, CDR1 is MDHEN and CDR2 SYDVKM. The chain's CDR3 is CASSPTSWSHEQYF. The CDR3 bases that were read are TGTGCCAGCAGCCCTACGTCTTGGTCCCACGAG.

Turning to this clone: The observed sequence ends 3 residues before the CDR3 terminus, with the missing tail filled in from the germline J gene. The chain couples TRBV5-1 to TRBJ2-1; 7 bases align to TRBD1. The junction had 8 bases not matched to a gene; V was cut back by 2 bases and J by 3 bases. The germline CDR1 and CDR2 sequences are SGHRS and YFSETQ. CDR3 size: 16 residues. Incomplete CDR3 DNA: TGCGCCAGCAGCTTACTTGCGACAGGGATCTACAATGAG. Translating it yields CASSLLATGIYNE. The entire CDR3 reads CASSLLATGIYNEQFF.

CDR3 DNA, as far as it was read: TGTGCCAGCAGAGAGAGACTAGTTTTGGGTGAG. This translates into CASRERLVLGE. Given in full, the CDR3 is CASRERLVLGEQFF. The V call is TRBV2, the J call TRBJ2-1; D possibly corresponds to TRBD2 (6 bases). The read ends 3 residues early relative to the CDR3; the germline J gene fills the gap. In germline, CDR1 is SNHLY, CDR2 FYNNEI. This CDR3 comprises 14 residues. The ends were cut back, 6 bases at V and 9 bases at J, with 18 bases in the middle.

Comments on this clone: The sequence runs out 3 residues before the end of the CDR3; the remainder is reconstructed from the germline J gene. This sequence joins TRBV20-1 and TRBJ1-1, with 8 bases lining up with TRBD1. With 3 bases clipped from V and 3 bases from J, the junction kept 6 bases outside the gene matches. This CDR3 spans 14 amino acids. Germline V CDR1 and CDR2: DFQATT, SNEGSKA (reference sequence). The part of the CDR3 DNA that was read is TGCAGTGCTAGGGCCGGGACAGGATACACTGAA. As protein: CSARAGTGYTE. The entire CDR3 sequence reads CSARAGTGYTEAFF.

A word on this clone: The DNA ends 3 residues before the CDR3 does, and the rest of the CDR3 is filled in from the germline J gene. The rearrangement links TRBV7-3 to TRBJ2-7, with 8 bases lining up with TRBD1. Per germline, CDR1 SGHTA and CDR2 FQGTGA. The CDR3 covers 13 residues. With V trimmed by 5 bases and J by 6 bases, 6 bases remained unmatched. CDR3 loop: CASSPQGAGEQYF. The sequenced part of the CDR3 DNA is TGTGCCAGCAGCCCTCAGGGGGCGGGCGAG.

Concerning this clone: The CDR3 end lies 3 residues beyond the end of the read and is filled in from the germline J gene. The chain recombines TRBV19 with TRBJ1-5; the match to TRBD1 covers 9 bases. V lost 8 bases, J lost 3 bases, and 11 bases stayed unmatched. The CDR3 length is 16 residues. CDR1 and CDR2 (germline): LNHDA, SQIVND (reference sequence). The DNA read from the CDR3 is TGTGCCAGTCTCCCTACCGGGACAGGGACCAATCAGCCC. Protein sequence: CASLPTGTGTNQP. In full, the CDR3 is CASLPTGTGTNQPQHF.

Details on this clone: The CDR3 goes on 3 residues after the read ends, and that part is filled in from the germline J gene. The genes are TRBV29-1 and TRBJ1-2; D is unresolved. Looked up from germline, CDR1 is SQVTM and CDR2 is ANQGSEA. The CDR3 is 10 residues long. The part of the CDR3 DNA that was read is TGCAGCCGTTCCCCCAGGGGC. It yields the protein CSRSPRG. The whole CDR3 is CSRSPRGYTF.

As to this clone: Coverage ceases 3 residues before the CDR3 finishes, and the germline J gene fills in the end. This rearrangement joins TRBV6-2 or TRBV6-3 to TRBJ2-3; TRBD2 is a possible D gene (5 bases). CDR3 size: 12 residues. Germline assignment: CDR1 MNHEY and CDR2 SVGEGT. The sequenced part of the CDR3 DNA is TGTGCCAGCCATTCGGGGAATCAGCCG. It codes for CASHSGNQP. The whole CDR3 protein is CASHSGNQPQYF.

Regarding this clone: Read coverage stops 3 residues before the CDR3 terminus; the germline J gene supplies the remainder. J is TRBJ1-5 and V is TRBV19, with D perhaps TRBD1 (5 bases). Germline assignment: CDR1 LNHDA and CDR2 SQIVND (reference sequence). Deletions cut 8 bases from V and 2 bases from J, with 16 bases between. The length of the CDR3 is 15 residues. The CDR3 here is CASRQDIVGNQPQHF. The sequenced CDR3 bases are TGTGCCAGTCGGCAGGACATCGTCGGCAATCAGCCC.

Concerning this clone: With the read ending 3 residues before the CDR3 end, the germline J gene is used to fill in that end. Other DNA sequences from this sample encode an identical CDR3 as well. V gene TRBV20-1 combines with J gene TRBJ2-7; TRBD2 agrees at 8 bases. In germline, CDR1 is DFQATT, CDR2 SNEGSKA (reference sequence). J was trimmed by 4 bases and V by 6 bases; bases with no gene match: 8. The CDR3 runs 13 residues. The covered CDR3 bases are TGCAGTGCGTCGGGGGGGGAGGGTTACGAG. It translates to CSASGGEGYE. The CDR3 in its entirety is CSASGGEGYEQYF.